A single sample gave rise to the 13 T cell receptor beta chains below, sequenced in a study of T cell changes during pregnancy in multiple sclerosis. The repertoire was sequenced with immunoSEQ multiplex PCR; TCRdb's copy has only in-frame clones and lacks some. This sample yields some 85,000 clones, of which over 90% are seen a single time; around 1.1% belongs to the top ten. The sample in question was peripheral blood, obtained in the second trimester of pregnancy. These receptors all come from a female donor with multiple sclerosis, enrolled in a pregnancy study.

The chain is built from TRBV5-4 and TRBJ2-2, with TRBD1 as a possible D gene (5 bases). The V gene lost 0 bases and the J gene lost 0 bases, with 12 bases spanning the gap. The CDR3 has 17 amino acids. Germline V gene sequence: CDR1 SGHNT, CDR2 YYREEE (reference sequence). The CDR3 region has the DNA TGTGCCAGCAGCTTGGATGACAGATCCGCGAACACCGGGGAGCTGTTTTTT. This translates into CASSLDDRSANTGELFF.

V is TRBV7-9 and J is TRBJ1-1; 10 bases fit TRBD1. The CDR3 totals 16 residues. The V segment lost 6 bases and the J segment 4 bases; nucleotides outside the gene matches: 11. Germline V gene lookup returns CDR1 SEHNR and CDR2 FQNEAQ (reference sequence). CDR3 bases: TGTGCCAGCAGAACGTTTAGCGGACAGGGGGTCACTGAAGCTTTCTTT. Translating it yields CASRTFSGQGVTEAFF.

The chain employs TRBV5-6 and TRBJ1-1; no definite D call. Trimming pared 0 bases from V and 8 bases from J, leaving 11 bases between. The CDR3 loop spans 13 amino acids. Germline V gene sequence: CDR1 SGHDT, CDR2 YYEEEE. This CDR3 reads CASSLGSTLEAFF. As DNA, the CDR3 is TGTGCCAGCAGCTTGGGTAGTACCCTGGAAGCTTTCTTT. The whole variable domain, filled in from reference TRBV5-6 and TRBJ1-1, reads DAGVTQSPTHLIKTRGQQVTLRCSPKSGHDTVSWYQQALGQGPQFIFQYYEEEERQRGNFPDRFSGHQFPNYSSELNVNALLLGDSALYLCASSLGSTLEAFFGQGTRLTVV.

This clone was recorded once. The J gene is TRBJ1-1, the V gene TRBV13; 10 positions agree with TRBD1. This CDR3 has 20 amino acids. Germline V lookup: CDR1 PRHDT, CDR2 FYEKMQ (reference sequence). V trimming: 4 bases; J trimming: 4 bases; junction bases outside the gene matches: 21. The CDR3 here is CASSSPIRGTGVGGGTEAFF. In DNA, the CDR3 is TGTGCCAGCAGCTCCCCCATACGGGGGACAGGGGTGGGAGGGGGCACTGAAGCTTTCTTT.

This rearrangement joins TRBV10-2 to TRBJ1-4, with 8 bases identical to TRBD1. Germline trimming cut 4 bases from V and 2 bases from J; bases unmatched to any gene: 9. Germline CDR1 is WSHSY and CDR2 is SAAADI. CDR3 length equals 17 residues. CDR3 nucleotides: TGCGCCAGCAGTGGGACAGGGATGATCGGGACTAATGAAAAACTGTTTTTT. Amino acids: CASSGTGMIGTNEKLFF.

The genes are TRBV19 and TRBJ2-3, with TRBD1 as a possible D gene (5 bases). Germline V gives CDR1 LNHDA, CDR2 SQIVND (reference sequence). The length of the CDR3 is 15 residues. Written as DNA, the CDR3 is TGTGTTCTCAGAGCCAGGGTGTACGGCACAGATACGCAGTATTTT. This translates into CVLRARVYGTDTQYF.

The chain employs TRBV27 and TRBJ1-2; unclear D gene. The CDR3 covers 15 residues. Trimming cost V 8 bases and J 5 bases, with 21 bases left between them. The V gene's germline CDR1 is MNHEY and CDR2 SMNVEV (reference sequence). CDR3 coding DNA: TGTGCCAGCTCCCCTGGGAGGGCCTCTGCTTATGGCTACACCTTC. Amino acids: CASSPGRASAYGYTF.

J is TRBJ2-5 and V is TRBV10-2; 8 bases map to TRBD2. J was trimmed by 1 base and V by 6 bases; bases with no gene match: 10. Germline V gene lookup returns CDR1 WSHSY and CDR2 SAAADI. This CDR3 contains 16 residues. CDR3 amino acids: CASSIEVAGFQETQYF. CDR3 DNA: TGCGCCAGCAGCATCGAGGTAGCGGGATTCCAAGAGACCCAGTACTTC.

The rearrangement links TRBV7-9 to TRBJ2-5, with 11 bases that match TRBD1. This CDR3 has 15 residues. CDR1 SEHNR and CDR2 FQNEAQ come from the germline V gene (reference sequence). The V segment lost 3 bases and the J segment 5 bases; nucleotides outside the gene matches: 5. CDR3 region: CASSFRTGGGETQYF. As DNA, the CDR3 is TGTGCCAGCAGCTTTAGGACAGGGGGCGGTGAGACCCAGTACTTC. Full variable domain (missing parts from reference TRBV7-9 and TRBJ2-5): DTGVSQNPRHKITKRGQNVTFRCDPISEHNRLYWYRQTLGQGPEFLTYFQNEAQLEKSRLLSDRFSAERPKGSFSTLEIQRTEQGDSAMYLCASSFRTGGGETQYFGPGTRLLVL.

The chain joins TRBV11-2 to TRBJ2-1; 13 bases align to TRBD2. The CDR3 has 16 residues. The V gene's germline CDR1 is SGHAT and CDR2 FQNNGV. The ends lost 6 bases at V and 10 bases at J; junction bases unmatched: 12. CDR3 region: CASRQPGLAGFGEQFF. CDR3 nucleotide sequence: TGTGCCAGCAGGCAACCGGGACTAGCGGGATTTGGGGAGCAGTTCTTC.

This CDR3 is CASSHAKGAWTEAFF. CDR3 DNA sequence: TGTGCCAGCAGCCATGCAAAAGGGGCTTGGACTGAAGCTTTCTTT. The chain has TRBV7-6 and TRBJ1-1, with a tentative D call TRBD1 (5 bases). The V end lost 5 bases, the J end lost 5 bases, and 18 bases lay between the germline ends. This CDR3 comprises 15 residues. CDR1 is SGHVS and CDR2 is FNYEAQ in the germline V gene.

The genes are TRBV27 and TRBJ1-5; unclear D gene. V was pared by 2 bases and J by 5 bases, with 10 bases between. CDR3 length: 14 residues. Germline V lookup: CDR1 MNHEY, CDR2 SMNVEV (reference sequence). The CDR3 is CASSLLGSYQPQHF. CDR3 bases: TGTGCCAGCAGTTTACTAGGGAGTTATCAGCCCCAGCATTTT.

The V gene is TRBV10-3, the J gene TRBJ1-1; D is unclear. This CDR3 is built from 13 residues. Trimming cost V 6 bases and J 0 bases, with 8 bases left between them. Germline V gives CDR1 ENHRY, CDR2 SYGVKD. CDR3 bases: TGTGCCATCAGCCGAACAGTGAACACTGAAGCTTTCTTT. Translating gives CAISRTVNTEAFF.